This paragraph covers one TCR beta chain sequence. This entry is derived from a study of blood T cells in healthy people across ages. The CDR3 runs to 16 residues. CDR1 and CDR2 from the germline V gene are SNHLY and FYNNEI. After removal of 6 bases from V and 7 bases from J, the junction contained 13 bases not matched to a gene. The authors ran a second PCR of about 6 to 11 cycles using a sample-barcoded 5' primer and a J-beta primer mix. TCRdb reanalysed the 5' RACE reads using MiXCR and keeps one entry per CDR3 protein. This sample has about 1.5 million distinct CDR3 sequences, with about 43% found just once.

The sequenced material came from blood. This chain links TRBV2 with TRBJ2-7, with TRBD2 matching 12 bases. The origin of this receptor is a woman between 18 and 30 years old in good health. The CDR3 spells CASRARLAGAYNEQYF. CDR3 DNA: TGTGCCAGCAGAGCTAGACTAGCGGGGGCTTACAATGAGCAGTACTTC.